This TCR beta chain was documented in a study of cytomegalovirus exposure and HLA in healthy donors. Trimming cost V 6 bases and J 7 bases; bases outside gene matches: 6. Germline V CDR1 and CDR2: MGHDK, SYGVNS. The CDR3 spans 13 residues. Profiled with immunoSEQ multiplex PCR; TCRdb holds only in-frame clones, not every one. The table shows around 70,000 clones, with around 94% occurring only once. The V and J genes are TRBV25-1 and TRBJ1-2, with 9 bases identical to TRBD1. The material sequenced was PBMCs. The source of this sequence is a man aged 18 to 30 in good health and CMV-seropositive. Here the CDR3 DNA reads TGTGCCAGCAGCCCGGGACAGGGAGTTGGCTACACCTTC. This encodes CASSPGQGVGYTF.